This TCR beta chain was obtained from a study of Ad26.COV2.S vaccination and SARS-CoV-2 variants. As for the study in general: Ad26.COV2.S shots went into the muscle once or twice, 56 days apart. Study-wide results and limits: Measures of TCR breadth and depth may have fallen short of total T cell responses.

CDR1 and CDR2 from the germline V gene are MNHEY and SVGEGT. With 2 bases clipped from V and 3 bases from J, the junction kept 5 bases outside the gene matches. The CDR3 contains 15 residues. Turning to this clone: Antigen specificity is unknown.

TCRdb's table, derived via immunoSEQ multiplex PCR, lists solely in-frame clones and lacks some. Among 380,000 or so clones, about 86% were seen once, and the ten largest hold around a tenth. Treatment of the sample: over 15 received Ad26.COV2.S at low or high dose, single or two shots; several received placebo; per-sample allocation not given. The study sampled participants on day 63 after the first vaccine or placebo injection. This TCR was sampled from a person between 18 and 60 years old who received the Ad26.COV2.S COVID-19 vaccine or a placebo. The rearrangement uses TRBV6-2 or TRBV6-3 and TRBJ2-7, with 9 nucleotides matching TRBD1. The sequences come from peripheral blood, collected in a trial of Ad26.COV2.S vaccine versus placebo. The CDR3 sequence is CASSYTDRGYYEQYF. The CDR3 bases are TGTGCCAGCAGTTACACGGACAGGGGCTACTACGAGCAGTACTTC.